This T cell receptor beta chain originates from a study of shared clonotypes between healthy human individuals. Across the whole study: Serving as donors were two women and three men, whose ages spanned 18 to 49. General study results and limits: Among the subsets, naive ones generally showed larger estimated richness than memory ones. The generation probabilities recorded for non-shared clonotypes fell below those of clonotypes shared by all four donors.

All of the donors resided in Nashville, Tennessee, and each was a Caucasian adult. The CDR3 has 17 amino acids. J gave up 0 bases and V 1 base, and 7 bases lay outside the gene matches. Germline CDR1 is MGHRA and CDR2 is YSYEKL. TCRdb keeps only in-frame clones here, not all; method: immunoSEQ multiplex PCR. Of approximately 2.5 million clones listed, 90% to 95% are singletons. A remark on this clone: What it recognizes is unknown.

The TCR comes from a man between 18 and 35 years old in good health. Sequenced material: naive CD4+ T cells sorted from blood. Regarding subset: CD45RA+ positively selected. J is TRBJ1-1 and V is TRBV4-1; 8 nucleotides line up with TRBD1. The CDR3 sequence is CASSQARDRMMNTEAFF. In nucleotides, the CDR3 is TGCGCCAGCAGCCAAGCCAGGGACAGGATGATGAACACTGAAGCTTTCTTT.